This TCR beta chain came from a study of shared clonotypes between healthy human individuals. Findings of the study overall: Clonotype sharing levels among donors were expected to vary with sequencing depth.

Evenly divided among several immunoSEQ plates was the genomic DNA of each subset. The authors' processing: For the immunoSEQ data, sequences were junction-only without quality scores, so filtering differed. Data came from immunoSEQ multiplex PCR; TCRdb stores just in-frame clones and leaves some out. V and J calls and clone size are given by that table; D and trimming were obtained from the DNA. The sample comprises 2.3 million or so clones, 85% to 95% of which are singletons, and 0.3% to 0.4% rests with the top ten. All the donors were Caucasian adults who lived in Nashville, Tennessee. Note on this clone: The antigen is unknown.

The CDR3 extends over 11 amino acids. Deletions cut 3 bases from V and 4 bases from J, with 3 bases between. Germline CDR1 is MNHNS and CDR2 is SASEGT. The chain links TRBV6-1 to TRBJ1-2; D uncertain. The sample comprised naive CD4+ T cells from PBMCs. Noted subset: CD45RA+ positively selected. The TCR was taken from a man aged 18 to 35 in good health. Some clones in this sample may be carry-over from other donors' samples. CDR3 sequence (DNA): TGTGCCAGCAGTGAGACCTATGGCTACACCTTC. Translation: CASSETYGYTF.